The 22 T cell receptor beta chains presented below share a single source sample, sequenced in a study of blood T cells in healthy people across ages. Sample-barcoded 5' priming and a J-beta primer mix drove a second PCR of roughly 7 to 11 cycles. TCRdb re-derived calls from the 5' RACE reads in MiXCR, one entry per CDR3 protein. The sample shows approximately 800,000 distinct CDR3 sequences, roughly 26% of them seen only once. The same sample was also used in a study of T cells of mothers and their children.

The sequenced sample consisted of blood. These receptors all come from a boy aged 5-17 years in good health.

This clonotype came up a few times. V and J are TRBV7-2 and TRBJ2-1; 8 nucleotides agree with TRBD2. V shed 2 bases, J shed 5 bases, and the junction held 5 bases outside the gene matches. Germline loops: CDR1 SGHTA, CDR2 FQGNSA. CDR3 size: 15 residues. CDR3 DNA: TGTGCCAGCAGCTTAAGCTGGCGGGGGGACAATGAGCAGTTCTTC. Its protein product is CASSLSWRGDNEQFF.

This chain connects TRBV6-5 to TRBJ2-5; D uncertain. Judging by the DNA end, TRBJ2-1 fits better; the J call may be wrong. The CDR3 is made up of 12 amino acids. Germline CDR1 and CDR2: MNHEY and SVGAGI. CDR3 in amino acids: CASSSRSGEQFF. CDR3 nucleotide sequence: TGTGCCAGCAGTTCCCGGAGTGGGGAGCAGTTCTTC.

This clonotype appeared a few times. The CDR3 loop reads CASSYSSGGGAQYF. CDR3 in DNA: TGTGCCAGCAGTTACTCAAGCGGGGGAGGGGCCCAGTACTTC. V is TRBV6-5 and J is TRBJ2-5; 8 bases are a match to TRBD2. The J segment lost 9 bases and the V segment lost 0 bases, leaving 6 bases of the junction unmatched. The CDR3 extends over 14 amino acids. Germline V gene lookup returns CDR1 MNHEY and CDR2 SVGAGI.

The chain employs TRBV28 and TRBJ2-1, with 8 bases that match TRBD2. Germline V CDR1 and CDR2: MDHEN, SYDVKM. The length of the CDR3 is 15 residues. The junction had 10 bases not matched to a gene; V was cut back by 6 bases and J by 6 bases. CDR3 protein: CASSFPGTRGNEQFF. The CDR3 DNA is TGTGCCAGCAGCTTCCCCGGGACTAGAGGCAATGAGCAGTTCTTC.

V and J are TRBV6-6 and TRBJ1-5, with D perhaps TRBD1 (6 bases). Germline assignment: CDR1 MNHNY and CDR2 SVGAGI (reference sequence). The CDR3 length is 14 residues. V lost 3 bases and J lost 5, with 11 bases in between. CDR3 residues: CASSYSGGDQPQHF. The CDR3 DNA is TGTGCCAGCAGTTATAGCGGGGGCGATCAGCCCCAGCATTTT.

This chain connects TRBV24-1 to TRBJ2-1, with D maybe TRBD2 (5 bases). The CDR3 sequence is 15 residues long. The ends were cut back, 4 bases at V and 4 bases at J, with 13 bases in the middle. Germline CDR1 is KGHDR and CDR2 is SFDVKD. The CDR3 region has the DNA TGTGCCACCAGTGACCCGGGAATAGGGTACAATGAGCAGTTCTTC. As protein: CATSDPGIGYNEQFF.

This clonotype was seen only a few times. This rearrangement joins TRBV28 to TRBJ2-3; 10 nucleotides line up with TRBD2. The V gene end was trimmed by 8 bases and the J gene end by 5 bases; junction bases not matched to a gene: 7. The CDR3 totals 14 residues. Germline CDR1 MDHEN, CDR2 SYDVKM. This CDR3 is CASSLAGDVDTQYF. CDR3 coding DNA: TGTGCCAGCTCCCTAGCGGGAGACGTAGATACGCAGTATTTT.

The J gene is TRBJ1-2, the V gene TRBV9; no reliable D call. Trimming removed 4 bases from V and 3 bases from J, with 10 bases in between. CDR1 SGDLS and CDR2 YYNGEE come from the germline V gene. The CDR3 is 13 amino acids. This CDR3 is CASSRHVDYGYTF. CDR3 sequence (DNA): TGTGCCAGCAGCCGCCACGTGGACTATGGCTACACCTTC.

The V call is TRBV3-1, the J call TRBJ2-7, with D possibly being TRBD1 (6 bases). The CDR3 loop spans 16 amino acids. The V gene lost 0 bases and the J gene lost 2 bases, with 14 bases spanning the gap. CDR1 LGHDT and CDR2 YNNKEL come from the germline V gene (reference sequence). In DNA, the CDR3 is TGTGCCAGCAGCCAAGAAGCGTTTGCAGGGGCCTACGAGCAGTACTTC. The encoded protein is CASSQEAFAGAYEQYF.

A few counts support this clonotype. The gene calls are TRBV6-5 and TRBJ2-5; 10 bases are a match to TRBD2. CDR3 length: 16 residues. CDR1 and CDR2 (germline): MNHEY, SVGAGI. J was trimmed by 2 bases and V by 0 bases; bases with no gene match: 3. Here the CDR3 reads CASSYSLAGEQETQYF. The CDR3 DNA follows: TGTGCCAGCAGTTACTCTCTAGCGGGGGAGCAAGAGACCCAGTACTTC.

This clonotype was seen a handful of times. The chain combines TRBV28 with TRBJ2-7, with TRBD1 matching 7 bases. Trimming removed 2 bases from V and 4 bases from J; junction bases left unmatched: 5. Per the germline V gene, CDR1 is MDHEN and CDR2 is SYDVKM. CDR3 size: 14 residues. In DNA, the CDR3 is TGTGCCAGCAGTTTAACAGGGGTTAGGTACGAGCAGTACTTC. Amino acid sequence: CASSLTGVRYEQYF.

This chain joins TRBV30 and TRBJ2-7; TRBD1 agrees at 8 bases. Per germline, CDR1 GTSNPN and CDR2 SVGIG (reference sequence). J was trimmed by 1 base and V by 4 bases; bases with no gene match: 9. This CDR3 is built from 15 residues. CDR3: CAWKSGGFSSYEQYF. In nucleotides, the CDR3 is TGTGCCTGGAAGTCAGGGGGCTTTTCTTCCTACGAGCAGTACTTC.

There are a few counts of this clonotype. This chain links TRBV12-3 or TRBV12-4 with TRBJ1-2, with 8 bases identical to TRBD1. The CDR3 totals 14 residues. Trimming cost V 3 bases and J 8 bases; bases outside gene matches: 8. CDR3 residues: CASSFGQGADGYTF. CDR3 nucleotide sequence: TGTGCCAGCAGTTTTGGCCAGGGGGCGGACGGCTACACCTTC.

The CDR3 is CASSLGPQGYSYEQYF. As DNA, the CDR3 is TGTGCCAGCAGCTTGGGCCCTCAGGGGTACTCCTACGAGCAGTACTTC. The V call is TRBV5-5, the J call TRBJ2-1, with a weak D call TRBD1 (6 bases). The last part of the DNA fits TRBJ2-7 better; the J call may be wrong. Germline CDR1 and CDR2: SGHKS and YYEKEE (reference sequence). The CDR3 runs 16 residues.

The chain recombines TRBV7-8 with TRBJ2-7; the D gene is possibly TRBD1 (5 bases). Trimming took off 5 bases at V and 1 base at J, with 12 bases between the two ends. This CDR3 region has 14 residues. Germline V CDR1 and CDR2: SGHVS, FQNEAQ. This chain's CDR3 is CASSRGHFSYEQYF. The CDR3 nucleotides are TGTGCCAGCAGCAGAGGACACTTTTCCTACGAGCAGTACTTC.

The chain employs TRBV9 and TRBJ2-6; D gene uncertain. V shed 6 bases and J shed 2 bases, with 15 bases lying between them. CDR1 is SGDLS and CDR2 is YYNGEE in the germline V gene. This CDR3 is built from 16 residues. For the CDR3, the DNA is TGTGCCAGCACGCGGTTTGACGGTACTGGGGCCAACGTCCTGACTTTC. Translation: CASTRFDGTGANVLTF.

The chain combines TRBV6-5 with TRBJ1-2, with 7 bases that match TRBD1. CDR1 MNHEY and CDR2 SVGAGI come from the germline V gene. The CDR3 loop spans 13 amino acids. The junction had 6 bases not matched to a gene; V was cut back by 5 bases and J by 6 bases. This CDR3 reads CASSTDRDNGYTF. CDR3 DNA: TGTGCCAGCAGTACCGACAGGGATAATGGCTACACCTTC.

This rearrangement joins TRBV5-1 to TRBJ2-7; the D gene is possibly TRBD2 (5 bases). The V end was cut by 2 bases, the J end by 4 bases, with 13 bases between. The CDR3 is 14 residues long. CDR1 is SGHRS, CDR2 YFSETQ, per germline. As DNA, the CDR3 is TGCGCCAGCAGCTTCGCGGCGACGGGGTACGAGCAGTACTTC. Protein product: CASSFAATGYEQYF.

The rearrangement uses TRBV5-1 and TRBJ2-3; unclear D gene. The CDR3 is 15 residues long. Germline V gene lookup returns CDR1 SGHRS and CDR2 YFSETQ. Deletions cut 0 bases from V and 0 bases from J, with 8 bases between. The DNA for the CDR3 is TGCGCCAGCAGCTTGGACCCCTCTAGCACAGATACGCAGTATTTT. Translation gives CASSLDPSSTDTQYF.

The chain uses TRBV5-1 and TRBJ2-1; 15 bases are shared with TRBD2. Matching the DNA end better, TRBJ2-7 makes the J call doubtful. This CDR3 contains 19 residues. Germline loops: CDR1 SGHRS, CDR2 YFSETQ. CDR3 residues: CASSAGTSGGPRLLYEQYF. Written as DNA, the CDR3 is TGCGCCAGCAGCGCCGGGACTAGCGGGGGGCCCAGACTCCTCTACGAGCAGTACTTC.

The J gene is TRBJ2-5, the V gene TRBV5-1; 15 nucleotides line up with TRBD2. Trimming at V came to 3 bases and at J to 7 bases, leaving 1 base not matched to a gene. CDR1 is SGHRS and CDR2 is YFSETQ in the germline V gene. The length of the CDR3 is 14 residues. The CDR3 region is CASSWGLAGGTQYF. CDR3 in DNA: TGCGCCAGCAGCTGGGGACTAGCGGGGGGGACCCAGTACTTC.

This clonotype appeared a few times. The J gene is TRBJ1-2, the V gene TRBV4-1; no clear D gene. Germline CDR1 MGHRA, CDR2 YSYEKL. This CDR3 is 13 amino acids long. V dropped 0 bases and J dropped 7 bases, with 9 bases sitting between them. The CDR3 DNA sequence: TGCGCCAGCAGCCAAGATCGCCACAGTGGCTACACCTTC. Residues: CASSQDRHSGYTF.